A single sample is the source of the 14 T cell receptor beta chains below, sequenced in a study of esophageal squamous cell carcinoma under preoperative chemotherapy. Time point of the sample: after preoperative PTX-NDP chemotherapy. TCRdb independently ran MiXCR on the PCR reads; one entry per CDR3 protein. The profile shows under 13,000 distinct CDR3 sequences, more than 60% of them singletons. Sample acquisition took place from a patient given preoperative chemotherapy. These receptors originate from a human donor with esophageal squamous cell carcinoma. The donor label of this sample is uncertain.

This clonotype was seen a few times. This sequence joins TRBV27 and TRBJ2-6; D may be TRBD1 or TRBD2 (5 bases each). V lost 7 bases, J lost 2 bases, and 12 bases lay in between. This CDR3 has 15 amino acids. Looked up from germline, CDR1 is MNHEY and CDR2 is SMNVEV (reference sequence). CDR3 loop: CASTPLGAGANVLTF. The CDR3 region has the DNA TGTGCCAGCACACCTTTGGGGGCTGGGGCCAACGTCCTGACTTTC. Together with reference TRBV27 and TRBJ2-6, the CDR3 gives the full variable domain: EAQVTQNPRYLITVTGKKLTVTCSQNMNHEYMSWYRQDPGLGLRQIYYSMNVEVTDKGDVPEGYKVSRKEKRNFPLILESPSPNQTSLYFCASTPLGAGANVLTFGAGSRLTVL.

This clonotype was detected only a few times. Written as DNA, the CDR3 is TGTGCCAGCAGCTTATTCAGGGGCTACGAGCAGTACTTC. Residues: CASSLFRGYEQYF. The chain recombines TRBV11-2 with TRBJ2-1; possibly TRBD1 for D (6 bases). The J call may be mistaken, given a closer DNA end match to TRBJ2-7. Per germline, CDR1 SGHAT and CDR2 FQNNGV. CDR3 length equals 13 residues.

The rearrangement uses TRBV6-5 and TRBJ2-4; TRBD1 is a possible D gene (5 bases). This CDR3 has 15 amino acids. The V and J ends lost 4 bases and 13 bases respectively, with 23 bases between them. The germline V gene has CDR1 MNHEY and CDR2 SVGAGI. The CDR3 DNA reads TGTGCCAGCAGTTCGGACCAGGGTTTCCACAATGAGCAGTACTTC. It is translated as CASSSDQGFHNEQYF.

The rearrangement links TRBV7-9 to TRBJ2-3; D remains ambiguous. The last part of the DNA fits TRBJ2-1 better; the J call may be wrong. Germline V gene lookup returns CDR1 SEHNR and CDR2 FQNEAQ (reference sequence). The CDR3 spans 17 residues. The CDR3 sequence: CASSYELGISPYNEQFF. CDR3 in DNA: TGTGCCAGCAGCTACGAACTGGGAATATCTCCCTACAATGAGCAGTTCTTC.

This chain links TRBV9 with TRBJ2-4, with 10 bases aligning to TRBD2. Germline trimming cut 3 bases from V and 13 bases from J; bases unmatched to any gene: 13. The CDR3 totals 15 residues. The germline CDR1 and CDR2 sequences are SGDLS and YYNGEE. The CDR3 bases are TGTGCCAGCAGCGCTCCTAGCGGGAGAGTCAATGAGCAGTACTTC. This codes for CASSAPSGRVNEQYF.

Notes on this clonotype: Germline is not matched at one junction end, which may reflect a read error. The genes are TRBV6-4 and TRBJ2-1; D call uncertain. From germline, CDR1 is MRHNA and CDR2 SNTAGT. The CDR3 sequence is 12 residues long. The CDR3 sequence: CASSDSTDEQFF. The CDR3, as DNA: TGTGCCAGCAGTGACTCCACAGATGAGCAGTTCTTT.

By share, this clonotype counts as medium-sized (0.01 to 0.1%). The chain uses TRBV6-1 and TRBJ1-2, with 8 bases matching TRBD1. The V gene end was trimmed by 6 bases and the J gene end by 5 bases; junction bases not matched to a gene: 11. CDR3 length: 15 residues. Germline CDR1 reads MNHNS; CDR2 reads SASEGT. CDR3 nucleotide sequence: TGTGCCAGCAGCAACGGGGAACAGGGGGGGTATGGCTACACCTTC. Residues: CASSNGEQGGYGYTF.

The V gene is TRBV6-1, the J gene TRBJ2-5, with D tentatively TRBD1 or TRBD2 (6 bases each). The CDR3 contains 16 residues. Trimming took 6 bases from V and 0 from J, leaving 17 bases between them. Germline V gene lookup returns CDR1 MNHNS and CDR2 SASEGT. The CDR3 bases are TGTGCCAGCAGGGGGGGTGGGGGGCGAGACCAAGAGACCCAGTACTTC. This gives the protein CASRGGGGRDQETQYF.

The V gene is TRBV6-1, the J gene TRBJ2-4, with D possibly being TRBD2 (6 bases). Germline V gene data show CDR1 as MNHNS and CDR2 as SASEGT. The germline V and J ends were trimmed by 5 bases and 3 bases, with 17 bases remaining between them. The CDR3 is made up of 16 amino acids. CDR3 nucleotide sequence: TGTGCCAGCAGTCGGACGCCCGGGGAGGTCAAAAACATTCAGTACTTC. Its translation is CASSRTPGEVKNIQYF.

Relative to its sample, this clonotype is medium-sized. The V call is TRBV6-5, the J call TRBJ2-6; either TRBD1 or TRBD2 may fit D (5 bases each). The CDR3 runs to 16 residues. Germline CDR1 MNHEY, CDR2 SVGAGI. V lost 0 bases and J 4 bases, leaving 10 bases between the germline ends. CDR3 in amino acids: CASSYSRGGGANVLTF. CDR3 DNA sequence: TGTGCCAGCAGTTACTCGAGGGGTGGCGGGGCCAACGTCCTGACTTTC.

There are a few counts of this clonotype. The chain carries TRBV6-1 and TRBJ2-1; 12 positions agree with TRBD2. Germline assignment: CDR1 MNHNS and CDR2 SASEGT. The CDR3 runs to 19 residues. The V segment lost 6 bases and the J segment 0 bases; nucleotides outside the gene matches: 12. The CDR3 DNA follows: TGTGCCAGCAGCACAGACCTAGGACTAGCGGGACACTCCTACAATGAGCAGTTCTTC. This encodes CASSTDLGLAGHSYNEQFF.

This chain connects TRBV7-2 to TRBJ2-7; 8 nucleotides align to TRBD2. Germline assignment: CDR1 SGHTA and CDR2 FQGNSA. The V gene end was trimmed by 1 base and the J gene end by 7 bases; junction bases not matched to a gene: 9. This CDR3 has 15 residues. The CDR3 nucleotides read TGTGCCAGCAGCTTAGGGACTAGCACCTACAATGAGCAGTACTTC. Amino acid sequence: CASSLGTSTYNEQYF.

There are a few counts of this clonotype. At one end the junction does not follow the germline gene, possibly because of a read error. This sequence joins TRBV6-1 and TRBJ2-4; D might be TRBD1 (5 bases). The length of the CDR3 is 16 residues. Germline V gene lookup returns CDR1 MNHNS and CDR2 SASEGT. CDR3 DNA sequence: TGTGCCAGCAGTGAATTGGGGCGGAGAGCCAAAAATACGCAGTATTTC. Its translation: CASSELGRRAKNTQYF.

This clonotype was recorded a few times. The CDR3 DNA reads as TGTGCCAGCAGTTTAGTAGCGGGTGCAATATACAATGAGCAGTACTTC. Translated, it gives CASSLVAGAIYNEQYF. V gene TRBV27 combines with J gene TRBJ2-1, with 7 bases that match TRBD2. The end of the DNA aligns better with TRBJ2-7, so the J call may be wrong. CDR3 size: 16 residues. Looked up from germline, CDR1 is MNHEY and CDR2 is SMNVEV (reference sequence).